This is a list of T cell receptor beta chains from one sample in a study of beta chain features in type 1 diabetes. Produced via immunoSEQ multiplex PCR; TCRdb's table is partial and in-frame only. This sample has hundreds of thousands of clones, with around an eighth found just once. The sample comprised naive CD4+ T cells from blood. These receptors came from a man aged 18 to 35 with type 1 diabetes. Both conserved end residues are trimmed from each CDR3.

v_call cdr3_aa
TRBV10-3 ASRDSSGETQY
TRBV7-9 ASSLDPGNQPQH
TRBV11-2 ASSFLAGGDTQY
TRBV29-1 SGTSGGAGGSSYNEQF
TRBV23-1 ASSLPRALGDGYT
TRBV28 ASSPEGVGYEQY
TRBV10-3 AISDGVSTEAF
TRBV7-9 ASSALSGADTIY
TRBV13 ASSQGENQPQH
TRBV6-5 ASRDSGVSTDTQY
TRBV15 ATSRARTTNYGYT
TRBV5-1 ASSLAVSGASYEQY
TRBV6-6 ASSSPPSSTQY
TRBV2 ASRGTAQSPLH
TRBV28 ASRTGGQETQY
TRBV7-2 ASVPGHTYEQY
TRBV27 ASSRPGLELYEQY
TRBV30 AWSVSTPVGYTEAF
TRBV5-1 ASSLAGPFFSPLH
TRBV29-1 SVGGSNTEAF
TRBV5-6 ASSLVPQNTEAF
TRBV6-1 ASSDGHGHQY
TRBV9 ASSNSFNYGYT
TRBV5-6 ASRLRRAGTSEQY
TRBV29-1 SVSEVGNTIY
TRBV2 ASYQPSGGGNEQF
TRBV4-1 ASSQGYGQYGYT
TRBV7-7 ASSPRGRARGYT
TRBV7-8 ASSLGPGDTQY
TRBV15 ATSRPTFRSSYNSPLH
TRBV29-1 SVGRLTEAF
TRBV7-3 ASSSGANEQF
TRBV6-1 ASSATANTEAF